The 17 T cell receptor beta chains below all came from one sample that was sequenced in a study of monozygotic twins with cystic fibrosis. Sequenced by immunoSEQ multiplex PCR; TCRdb stores in-frame clones only, minus some. This table has tens of thousands of clones, nearly 85% appearing once. Material: blood. These receptors came from a girl aged 2 to 9 with cystic fibrosis.

This clone showed up just a few times. This chain uses TRBV2 with TRBJ1-5, with no clear D. The CDR3 has 12 amino acids. Germline CDR1 is SNHLY and CDR2 is FYNNEI. V lost 5 bases, J lost 3 bases, and 5 bases lay in between. The CDR3 sequence: CASSIDNQPQHF. The DNA of the CDR3 is TGTGCCAGCAGTATAGACAATCAGCCCCAGCATTTT.

The rearrangement uses TRBV7-9 and TRBJ2-5, with D perhaps matching TRBD2 (5 bases). The CDR3 has 15 amino acids. CDR1 and CDR2 (germline): SEHNR, FQNEAQ (reference sequence). Trimming left V 1 base short and J 5 bases short, with 14 bases between. The CDR3: CASSLGVSGGETQYF. DNA of the CDR3: TGTGCCAGCAGCTTAGGTGTTTCGGGCGGGGAGACCCAGTACTTC.

The chain combines TRBV5-6 with TRBJ1-4, with D possibly matching TRBD1 (6 bases). V was shortened by 4 bases and J by 4 bases, with 14 bases between the two germline ends. CDR1 is SGHDT and CDR2 is YYEEEE in the germline V gene. This CDR3 contains 15 residues. In nucleotides, the CDR3 is TGTGCCAGCAGCGGGGGACAAGACATTAATGAAAAACTGTTTTTT. This encodes CASSGGQDINEKLFF.

The CDR3 spells CAIGPGVETQYF. In nucleotides, the CDR3 is TGTGCCATCGGGCCAGGGGTGGAGACCCAGTACTTC. The rearrangement uses TRBV10-3 and TRBJ2-5; tentatively, D is TRBD1 (6 bases). Germline values: CDR1 ENHRY, CDR2 SYGVKD. The CDR3 consists of 12 residues. V lost 8 bases, J lost 5 bases, and 12 bases lay in between.

The chain links TRBV6-5 to TRBJ2-2; a weak D match, TRBD1 (6 bases). V lost 5 bases, J lost 1 base, and 8 bases lay in between. CDR1 is MNHEY and CDR2 is SVGAGI in the germline V gene. This CDR3 region has 14 residues. CDR3 nucleotides: TGTGCCAGCAGTAGGACAGTGAACACCGGGGAGCTGTTTTTT. It translates to CASSRTVNTGELFF.

The gene calls are TRBV30 and TRBJ1-1; the match to TRBD1 covers 8 bases. Germline values: CDR1 GTSNPN, CDR2 SVGIG (reference sequence). The CDR3 has 15 residues. V was pared by 0 bases and J by 1 base, with 4 bases of the junction left unmatched. The CDR3 is CAWSVRGTGNTEAFF. CDR3 nucleotide sequence: TGTGCCTGGAGTGTACGGGGGACAGGGAACACTGAAGCTTTCTTT.

The rearrangement uses TRBV6-5 and TRBJ1-1, with 10 bases identical to TRBD1. The CDR3 spans 13 residues. CDR1 MNHEY and CDR2 SVGAGI come from the germline V gene. V shed 6 bases and J 4 bases; nucleotides not matched to a gene: 2. The CDR3 DNA reads TGTGCCAGCAGGGGACAGGGGATCACTGAAGCTTTCTTT. Amino acids: CASRGQGITEAFF.

V usage is TRBV4-1 and J usage is TRBJ2-5; D remains ambiguous. V dropped 3 bases and J dropped 0 bases, with 20 bases sitting between them. Germline V gives CDR1 MGHRA, CDR2 YSYEKL. The CDR3 covers 18 residues. The CDR3 sequence is CASSHLPWGAEYQETQYF. The CDR3 DNA sequence: TGCGCCAGCAGCCATCTCCCGTGGGGTGCGGAGTACCAAGAGACCCAGTACTTC.

The chain has TRBV5-4 and TRBJ2-5; D uncertain. V lost 2 bases and J lost 3, with 8 bases in between. This CDR3 region has 13 residues. Germline loops: CDR1 SGHNT, CDR2 YYREEE (reference sequence). CDR3 sequence (DNA): TGTGCCAGCAGCTTTCGGCCCAAAGAGACCCAGTACTTC. It encodes CASSFRPKETQYF.

The DNA for the CDR3 is TGTGCCAGCAGTTACTCCCACAATCAGCCCCAGCATTTT. Its translation is CASSYSHNQPQHF. The chain links TRBV6-5 to TRBJ1-5; no clear D. Germline CDR1 is MNHEY and CDR2 is SVGAGI. The CDR3 is made up of 13 amino acids. V was clipped by 0 bases and J by 3 bases, with 3 bases between them.

This sequence joins TRBV9 and TRBJ1-1; possible D gene TRBD1, 5 bases. The CDR3 is 14 amino acids. Germline V gene data show CDR1 as SGDLS and CDR2 as YYNGEE. Trimming took 4 bases from V and 1 from J, leaving 11 bases between them. In DNA, the CDR3 is TGTGCCAGCAGCAACAGCGGGGGGAACACTGAAGCTTTCTTT. Translation gives CASSNSGGNTEAFF.

The chain is built from TRBV7-3 and TRBJ2-1, with D perhaps TRBD1 or TRBD2 (6 bases each). V was shortened by 4 bases and J by 7 bases, with 17 bases between the two germline ends. Per germline, CDR1 SGHTA and CDR2 FQGTGA. This CDR3 spans 15 amino acids. CDR3 in amino acids: CASSSRSGAENEQFF. CDR3 coding DNA: TGTGCCAGCAGCTCTAGATCGGGGGCGGAAAATGAGCAGTTCTTC.

This clone was recorded a few times. This chain links TRBV5-6 with TRBJ1-1, with no clear D. This CDR3 has 11 residues. Between the trimmed V and J ends, which lost 4 bases and 2 bases, there was a span of 3 bases. The germline CDR1 and CDR2 sequences are SGHDT and YYEEEE. The chain's CDR3 is CASSLNTEAFF. The CDR3 nucleotides are TGTGCCAGCAGCCTAAACACTGAAGCTTTCTTT.

The chain uses TRBV9 and TRBJ1-1; D gene ambiguous. CDR1 is SGDLS, CDR2 YYNGEE, per germline. The CDR3 length is 13 residues. V lost 0 bases, J lost 3 bases, and 6 bases lay in between. In DNA, the CDR3 is TGTGCCAGCAGCGTAGCCAGTGACACTGAAGCTTTCTTT. As protein: CASSVASDTEAFF.

This clone came up a few times. Written as DNA, the CDR3 is TGTGCCAGCAGCCTAAAAGGGGGGCCCTCTTATAATTCACCCCTCCACTTT. As protein: CASSLKGGPSYNSPLHF. The genes are TRBV4-2 and TRBJ1-6; D may be TRBD1 (6 bases). There are 17 residues in the CDR3. Germline CDR1 reads LGHNA; CDR2 reads YNFKEQ. V lost 4 bases, J lost 4 bases, and 17 bases lay in between.

The chain recombines TRBV5-6 with TRBJ1-3, with D possibly being TRBD1 (5 bases). Germline CDR1 reads SGHDT; CDR2 reads YYEEEE. The CDR3 extends over 16 amino acids. V was clipped by 5 bases and J by 2 bases, with 17 bases between them. CDR3 coding DNA: TGTGCCAGCAGGCAACGGCCCGGGACGACTGGAAACACCATATATTTT. This sequence encodes CASRQRPGTTGNTIYF.

V usage is TRBV9 and J usage is TRBJ2-3; D is unclear. Germline CDR1 reads SGDLS; CDR2 reads YYNGEE. The germline V and J ends were trimmed by 4 bases and 2 bases, with 17 bases remaining between them. This CDR3 is built from 16 residues. This CDR3 is CASSPKPAPATDTQYF. CDR3 sequence (DNA): TGTGCCAGCAGCCCGAAGCCCGCCCCGGCCACAGATACGCAGTATTTT.